The 23 T cell receptor beta chains listed next were all sequenced from one sample in a study of T-cell reconstitution after alpha-beta-depleted transplantation in children. For TCRbeta, the library was prepared with unique molecular identifiers. MiXCR was run by TCRdb on the PCR reads, yielding one entry per CDR3 protein. The sample consists of roughly 570,000 distinct CDR3 sequences, around 27% of them appearing once. This specimen consisted of PBMCs, obtained before TCRalphabeta/CD19-depleted stem cell transplant. The receptors come from a boy less than two years old with Wiskott-Aldrich syndrome, due to receive a stem cell transplant.

The chain uses TRBV4-1 and TRBJ1-1; D is perhaps TRBD1 (5 bases). The ends were cut back, 1 base at V and 0 bases at J, with 12 bases in the middle. This CDR3 has 16 residues. Germline V lookup: CDR1 MGHRA, CDR2 YSYEKL. This CDR3 reads CASSQAPGTVNTEAFF. The CDR3 DNA is TGCGCCAGCAGCCAAGCCCCGGGGACGGTGAACACTGAAGCTTTCTTT.

V usage is TRBV5-1 and J usage is TRBJ2-7; TRBD2 agrees at 15 bases. The J segment lost 1 base and the V segment lost 7 bases, leaving 6 bases of the junction unmatched. Germline loops: CDR1 SGHRS, CDR2 YFSETQ. This CDR3 has 16 residues. CDR3 sequence: CASRYGLAGGSYEQYF. The CDR3 nucleotides read TGCGCCAGCCGCTATGGACTAGCGGGAGGGTCCTACGAGCAGTACTTC.

J is TRBJ2-3 and V is TRBV12-3 or TRBV12-4, with D tentatively TRBD2 (5 bases). With 6 bases removed from V and 1 base from J, the gap between germline ends came to 20 bases. The CDR3 spans 17 residues. CDR3 bases: TGTGCCAGCAGCTTCCCGGATGCTAGCCAAGGCACAGATACGCAGTATTTT. It translates to CASSFPDASQGTDTQYF.

The chain couples TRBV29-1 to TRBJ2-1; possible D gene TRBD2, 6 bases. Trimming left V 5 bases short and J 0 bases short, with 11 bases between. The CDR3 loop spans 14 amino acids. CDR1 and CDR2 (germline): SQVTM, ANQGSEA. CDR3 region: CSVSGGDSYNEQFF. The CDR3 region has the DNA TGCAGCGTTTCTGGCGGGGACTCCTACAATGAGCAGTTCTTC.

The chain joins TRBV27 to TRBJ1-5, with a tentative D call TRBD1 (6 bases). The CDR3 is made up of 15 amino acids. Germline-derived CDR1 and CDR2 are MNHEY and SMNVEV (reference sequence). The germline V and J ends were trimmed by 6 bases and 0 bases, with 12 bases remaining between them. CDR3 protein: CASRGWGASNQPQHF. CDR3 coding DNA: TGTGCCAGCAGGGGGTGGGGGGCTAGCAATCAGCCCCAGCATTTT.

The chain recombines TRBV4-2 with TRBJ2-3; D is ambiguous. Looked up from germline, CDR1 is LGHNA and CDR2 is YNFKEQ. V was shortened by 0 bases and J by 4 bases, with 5 bases between the two germline ends. The CDR3 runs to 13 residues. The CDR3 protein is CASSQDRPDTQYF. The CDR3 DNA reads as TGTGCCAGCAGCCAAGACAGGCCAGATACGCAGTATTTT.

This clonotype was seen a few times. The rearrangement links TRBV5-6 to TRBJ2-1; the match to TRBD2 covers 12 bases. In germline, CDR1 is SGHDT, CDR2 YYEEEE. The CDR3 runs 16 residues. After removal of 6 bases from V and 5 bases from J, the junction contained 9 bases not matched to a gene. The CDR3 DNA reads as TGTGCCAGCACCTTCCGAACTAGCGGGAGGAACAATGAGCAGTTCTTC. This codes for CASTFRTSGRNNEQFF.

The chain carries TRBV5-1 and TRBJ2-4; 10 bases are a match to TRBD2. This CDR3 contains 14 residues. Looked up from germline, CDR1 is SGHRS and CDR2 is YFSETQ. V lost 0 bases to trimming and J lost 8 bases; unmatched junction nucleotides: 2. The DNA for the CDR3 is TGCGCCAGCAGCTTGGGACTAGCGGGCGACATTCAGTACTTC. It yields the protein CASSLGLAGDIQYF.

This clonotype was observed a few times. The DNA for the CDR3 is TGCAGTGCCATCACTAGCGGGATCGGGGAGCTGTTTTTT. Translating it yields CSAITSGIGELFF. The V and J genes are TRBV20-1 and TRBJ2-2; 10 nucleotides match TRBD2. CDR3 length: 13 residues. From germline, CDR1 is DFQATT and CDR2 SNEGSKA (reference sequence). V trimming: 6 bases; J trimming: 7 bases; junction bases outside the gene matches: 5.

This sequence joins TRBV24-1 and TRBJ2-1; 11 bases align to TRBD1. The V gene's germline CDR1 is KGHDR and CDR2 SFDVKD. CDR3 size: 16 residues. The junction had 7 bases not matched to a gene; V was cut back by 3 bases and J by 7 bases. The CDR3 sequence is CATSDPKDRGLNEQFF. The CDR3, as DNA: TGTGCCACCAGTGATCCCAAGGACAGGGGGCTTAATGAGCAGTTCTTC.

V gene TRBV10-3 combines with J gene TRBJ2-1; 8 bases align to TRBD2. V shed 7 bases and J 4 bases; nucleotides not matched to a gene: 15. The germline V gene has CDR1 ENHRY and CDR2 SYGVKD. The CDR3 totals 17 residues. The CDR3 protein is CAITTALGSGKYNEQFF. The DNA of the CDR3 is TGTGCCATCACTACCGCTTTAGGTAGCGGGAAATACAATGAGCAGTTCTTC.

The chain's CDR3 is CASSPRRGVNQPQHF. CDR3 in DNA: TGTGCCAGCAGTCCCAGACGAGGGGTCAATCAGCCCCAGCATTTT. The chain carries TRBV27 and TRBJ1-5; possibly TRBD1 for D (5 bases). Germline values: CDR1 MNHEY, CDR2 SMNVEV (reference sequence). The V and J ends lost 5 bases and 3 bases respectively, with 14 bases between them. This CDR3 is built from 15 residues.

This clonotype was seen a few times. The chain has TRBV5-1 and TRBJ1-1, with 10 nucleotides matching TRBD1. CDR1 is SGHRS, CDR2 YFSETQ, per germline. J gave up 4 bases and V 2 bases, and 14 bases lay outside the gene matches. This CDR3 spans 18 amino acids. The CDR3 region has the DNA TGCGCCAGCAGCTTCCGGGACAGGGGACGTGTGGTGGGCACTGAAGCTTTCTTT. Its protein product is CASSFRDRGRVVGTEAFF.

J is TRBJ2-5 and V is TRBV4-2; 7 bases are a match to TRBD1. J gave up 4 bases and V 1 base, and 6 bases lay outside the gene matches. CDR1 and CDR2 (germline): LGHNA, YNFKEQ. The CDR3 spans 15 residues. CDR3 region: CASSQVRQGRETQYF. CDR3 DNA sequence: TGTGCCAGCAGCCAAGTTCGACAGGGAAGAGAGACCCAGTACTTC.

This chain connects TRBV12-3 or TRBV12-4 to TRBJ2-3, with 9 bases lining up with TRBD1. V was clipped by 5 bases and J by 4 bases; unmatched bases: 7. CDR3 length: 15 residues. CDR3 sequence: CASSRTGVRPDTQYF. In nucleotides, the CDR3 is TGTGCCAGCAGTAGGACAGGGGTGAGGCCAGATACGCAGTATTTT.

This chain connects TRBV6-1 to TRBJ1-2; D remains unclear. The CDR3 is 13 residues long. Trimming shortened V by 6 bases and J by 3 bases, and 11 bases separated the two germline ends. Per the germline V gene, CDR1 is MNHNS and CDR2 is SASEGT. CDR3 sequence: CASRGDTYYGYTF. In nucleotides, the CDR3 is TGTGCCAGCAGGGGTGACACCTACTATGGCTACACCTTC.

This chain uses TRBV13 with TRBJ2-5, with TRBD2 identical over 9 bases. The length of the CDR3 is 16 residues. J lost 2 bases, V lost 5 bases, and 9 bases had no gene match. Germline V gene data show CDR1 as PRHDT and CDR2 as FYEKMQ (reference sequence). The CDR3 loop reads CASSRVAGEVQETQYF. CDR3 DNA: TGTGCCAGCAGCCGAGTAGCGGGAGAAGTTCAAGAGACCCAGTACTTC.

The rearrangement joins TRBV27 to TRBJ1-1, with D possibly matching TRBD1 (6 bases). Germline V lookup: CDR1 MNHEY, CDR2 SMNVEV (reference sequence). The ends were cut back, 3 bases at V and 1 base at J, with 15 bases in the middle. CDR3 size: 16 residues. The CDR3 reads CASSFGMGRGNTEAFF. CDR3 nucleotide sequence: TGTGCCAGCAGTTTCGGCATGGGCAGGGGGAACACTGAAGCTTTCTTT.

The chain has TRBV21-1 and TRBJ1-1. TRBV21-1 is given as a pseudogene. The CDR3 contains 9 residues. The CDR3 DNA is TGTGCCTCGAACACTGAAGCTTTCTTT. Protein product: CASNTEAFF.

This rearrangement joins TRBV12-3 or TRBV12-4 to TRBJ2-1; 12 positions match TRBD2. Losses at the gene ends were 5 bases for V and 0 bases for J; bases not matched to a gene: 14. The CDR3 loop spans 20 amino acids. This CDR3 reads CASSLSAWLTSGSSYNEQFF. The DNA for the CDR3 is TGTGCCAGCAGTCTTTCGGCGTGGCTGACTAGCGGGAGCTCCTACAATGAGCAGTTCTTC.

This clonotype appeared a few times. CDR3 loop: CAGRSPGSDTQYF. Here the CDR3 DNA reads TGTGCCGGCCGGTCCCCGGGAAGCGATACGCAGTATTTT. The V call is TRBV10-3, the J call TRBJ2-3, with D possibly TRBD2 on 5 matching bases. Germline CDR1 is ENHRY and CDR2 is SYGVKD. This CDR3 contains 13 residues. V dropped 11 bases and J dropped 6 bases, with 18 bases sitting between them.

In this sample, this clonotype turned up a few times. The chain combines TRBV5-6 with TRBJ2-5; weak D call: TRBD2 (5 bases). Germline CDR1 SGHDT, CDR2 YYEEEE. CDR3 length equals 15 residues. V dropped 4 bases and J dropped 5 bases, with 18 bases sitting between them. CDR3 nucleotide sequence: TGTGCCAGCAGCACGCGGAACGGACTTTGGGAGACCCAGTACTTC. The encoded protein is CASSTRNGLWETQYF.

V gene TRBV5-1 combines with J gene TRBJ2-1; D is possibly TRBD1 (5 bases). This CDR3 has 15 residues. Germline V gene data show CDR1 as SGHRS and CDR2 as YFSETQ. V was cut by 1 base and J by 2 bases, with 10 bases left in between. This chain's CDR3 is CASSLTGFTYNEQFF. The CDR3 DNA reads TGCGCCAGCAGCTTGACAGGCTTTACCTACAATGAGCAGTTCTTC.